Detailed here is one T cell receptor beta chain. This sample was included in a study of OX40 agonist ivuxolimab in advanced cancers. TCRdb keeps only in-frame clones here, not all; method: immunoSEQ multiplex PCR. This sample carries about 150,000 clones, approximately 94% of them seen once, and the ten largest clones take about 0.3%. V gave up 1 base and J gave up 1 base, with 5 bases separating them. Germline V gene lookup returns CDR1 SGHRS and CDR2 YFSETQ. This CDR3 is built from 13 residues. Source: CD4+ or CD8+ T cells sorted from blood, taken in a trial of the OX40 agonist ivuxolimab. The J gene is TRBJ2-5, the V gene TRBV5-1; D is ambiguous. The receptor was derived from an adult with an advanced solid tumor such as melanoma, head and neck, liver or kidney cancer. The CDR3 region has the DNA TGCGCCAGCAGCTTGAGGGCCCAAGAGACCCAGTACTTC. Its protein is CASSLRAQETQYF.